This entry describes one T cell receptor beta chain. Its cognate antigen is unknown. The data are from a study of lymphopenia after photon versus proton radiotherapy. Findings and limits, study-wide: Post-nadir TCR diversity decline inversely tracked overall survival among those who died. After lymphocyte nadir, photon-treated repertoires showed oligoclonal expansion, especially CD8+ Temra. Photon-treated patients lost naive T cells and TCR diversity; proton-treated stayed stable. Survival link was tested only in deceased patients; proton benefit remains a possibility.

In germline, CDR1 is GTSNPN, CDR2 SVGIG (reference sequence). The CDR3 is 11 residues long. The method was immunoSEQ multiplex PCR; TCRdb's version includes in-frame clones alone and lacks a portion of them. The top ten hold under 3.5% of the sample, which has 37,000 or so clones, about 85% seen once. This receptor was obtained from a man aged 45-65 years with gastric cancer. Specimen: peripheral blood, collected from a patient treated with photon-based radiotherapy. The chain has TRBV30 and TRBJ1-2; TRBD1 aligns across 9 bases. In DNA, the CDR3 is TGTGAGATGGGGACAGGGTATGGCTACACCTTC. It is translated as CEMGTGYGYTF.